This T cell receptor (beta chain) was sequenced during a study of blood T cell repertoires in COVID-19. Background on the study: Samples representing acute and convalescent COVID-19 were sourced from the United States, Italy and Spain. Nucleic acid was either cDNA or gDNA, and it came from T cells, B-cell-depleted T cells, or PBMCs.

Per the original data handling: Reference gene primer amplification yielded estimated nucleated cell counts. Repertoires were generated with immunoSEQ multiplex PCR, while TCRdb's copy carries only in-frame clones and drops some. The DNA was the basis for D and trimming; V, J and clone size are from that table. The profile covers some 250,000 clones, with over 70% appearing a single time and about 3.5% taken by the ten largest. The sample was peripheral blood. The origin of this receptor is a woman of 80 years or more with acute or convalescent COVID-19.

In DNA, the CDR3 is TGTGCCACCAGCAGAGCGGGGGTAGGCTCTGGAAACACCATATATTTT. Protein sequence: CATSRAGVGSGNTIYF. The genes are TRBV15 and TRBJ1-3; tentative D call: TRBD1 (5 bases). Germline loops: CDR1 LNHNV, CDR2 YYDKDF (reference sequence). The CDR3 spans 16 residues. The V end was cut by 1 base, the J end by 0 bases, with 10 bases between.